Presented here are 20 T cell receptor beta chains from one specimen sequenced in a study of chemoradiotherapy in HPV16-positive cancers. Here immunoSEQ multiplex PCR was the method, and the copy in TCRdb shows in-frame clones only, minus some. Counted here are some 11,000 clones, roughly 81% occurring once; the ten biggest clones make up approximately 0.97%. The specimen was taken from a patient who underwent chemoradiotherapy. Every receptor here comes from a human donor with HPV-associated anogenital cancer.

The chain combines TRBV18 with TRBJ1-1; D call uncertain. Trimming stripped 1 base from V and 1 base from J, with 10 bases between. CDR3 size: 15 residues. Germline-derived CDR1 and CDR2 are KGHSH and LQKENI. CDR3 DNA: TGTGCCAGCTCACCACGGCGGGCCGCGAACACTGAAGCTTTCTTT. The encoded protein is CASSPRRAANTEAFF.

The gene calls are TRBV10-1 and TRBJ1-4, with unresolved D. CDR3 length: 14 residues. The V and J ends lost 4 bases and 7 bases respectively, with 13 bases between them. Per germline, CDR1 WNHNN and CDR2 SYGVQD (reference sequence). The CDR3, as DNA: TGCGCCAGCAGTGCTGTAGGTACGGCTGAAAAACTGTTTTTT. Its protein is CASSAVGTAEKLFF.

This chain links TRBV13 with TRBJ2-3; 8 bases map to TRBD2. The CDR3 covers 18 residues. Germline V gives CDR1 PRHDT, CDR2 FYEKMQ (reference sequence). J was trimmed by 2 bases and V by 5 bases; bases with no gene match: 15. For the CDR3, the DNA is TGTGCCAGCAGCCCCCGGGTAGCGGGGAACCTTCCCACAGATACGCAGTATTTT. This sequence encodes CASSPRVAGNLPTDTQYF.

V and J are TRBV28 and TRBJ1-4; no firm D call. Per germline, CDR1 MDHEN and CDR2 SYDVKM. CDR3 length: 14 residues. Trimming pared 8 bases from V and 14 bases from J, leaving 24 bases between. CDR3 sequence reads: CASSFLGGEGGLFF. The CDR3 DNA sequence: TGTGCCAGCTCCTTCCTTGGCGGCGAGGGCGGGCTGTTTTTT. Supplemented by reference TRBV28 and TRBJ1-4, the full variable domain reads DVKVTQSSRYLVKRTGEKVFLECVQDMDHENMFWYRQDPGLGLRLIYFSYDVKMKEKGDIPEGYSVSREKKERFSLILESASTNQTSMYLCASSFLGGEGGLFFGSGTQLSVL.

The rearrangement uses TRBV5-1 and TRBJ2-3; D unclear. Germline CDR1 and CDR2: SGHRS and YFSETQ. Deletions cut 2 bases from V and 6 bases from J, with 4 bases between. This CDR3 is built from 11 residues. CDR3 sequence reads: CASSFTDTQYF. CDR3 sequence (DNA): TGCGCCAGCAGCTTTACCGATACGCAGTATTTT.

The chain joins TRBV25-1 to TRBJ2-7; 9 bases map to TRBD2. Germline lookup yields CDR1 MGHDK and CDR2 SYGVNS. J gave up 5 bases and V 3 bases, and 11 bases lay outside the gene matches. The CDR3 covers 16 residues. The chain's CDR3 is CASSEPWASGTHEQYF. CDR3 in DNA: TGTGCCAGCAGTGAGCCCTGGGCTAGCGGGACCCACGAGCAGTACTTC.

This clone has a single count. The chain couples TRBV5-6 to TRBJ1-5; a weak D match, TRBD1 (5 bases). The CDR3 is made up of 13 amino acids. Trimming took off 4 bases at V and 7 bases at J, with 12 bases between the two ends. The germline V gene encodes CDR1 SGHDT and CDR2 YYEEEE. CDR3 amino acids: CASSPGGQQPQHF. The DNA of the CDR3 is TGTGCCAGCAGCCCGGGGGGTCAGCAGCCCCAGCATTTT.

The chain has TRBV19 and TRBJ1-1, with a possible D match to TRBD1 (5 bases). V lost 5 bases and J lost 3, with 10 bases in between. CDR1 and CDR2 from the germline V gene are LNHDA and SQIVND (reference sequence). CDR3 size: 13 residues. The CDR3 DNA reads as TGTGCCAGTAGTCTCGTGGGGGACACTGAAGCTTTCTTT. It translates to CASSLVGDTEAFF.

V is TRBV11-2 and J is TRBJ2-5; TRBD1 aligns across 11 bases. This CDR3 is built from 15 residues. Germline trimming cut 1 base from V and 2 bases from J; bases unmatched to any gene: 0. Looked up from germline, CDR1 is SGHAT and CDR2 is FQNNGV. The CDR3 nucleotides read TGTGCCAGCAGCTTAGGGGACAGGGGGCAAGAGACCCAGTACTTC. The encoded protein is CASSLGDRGQETQYF.

The gene calls are TRBV6-1 and TRBJ2-5, with D perhaps matching TRBD2 (5 bases). Trimming left V 6 bases short and J 2 bases short, with 13 bases between. The germline gives CDR1 MNHNS, CDR2 SASEGT. The CDR3 runs to 14 residues. Here the CDR3 reads CASSPPGLQETQYF. CDR3 DNA: TGTGCCAGCAGCCCCCCGGGGTTGCAAGAGACCCAGTACTTC.

This chain connects TRBV28 to TRBJ2-7; 12 bases agree with TRBD2. Losses at the gene ends were 3 bases for V and 7 bases for J; bases not matched to a gene: 13. CDR3 length: 17 amino acids. CDR1 is MDHEN, CDR2 SYDVKM, per germline. The CDR3 DNA is TGTGCCAGCAGTTTCCTAGCGGGAGGGCCCCGGCATGGGGAGCAGTACTTC. Protein product: CASSFLAGGPRHGEQYF.

This chain uses TRBV30 with TRBJ2-7; 8 nucleotides agree with TRBD1. The ends lost 5 bases at V and 4 bases at J; junction bases unmatched: 4. This CDR3 region has 12 residues. Germline V CDR1 and CDR2: GTSNPN, SVGIG (reference sequence). The CDR3 sequence is CAWGDRPYEQYF. CDR3 sequence (DNA): TGTGCCTGGGGGGACAGGCCTTACGAGCAGTACTTC.

The CDR3 nucleotides are TGTGCCAGCAGCGAAGACCCCCGTGGCTATGGCTACACCTTC. As protein: CASSEDPRGYGYTF. This chain links TRBV6-5 with TRBJ1-2; D is unclear. The V end was cut by 6 bases, the J end by 4 bases, with 15 bases between. The CDR3 covers 14 residues. Germline loops: CDR1 MNHEY, CDR2 SVGAGI.

The chain is built from TRBV10-2 and TRBJ2-5; no firm D call. V lost 3 bases and J 5 bases, leaving 13 bases between the germline ends. The CDR3 sequence is 14 residues long. Germline CDR1 and CDR2: WSHSY and SAAADI. For the CDR3, the DNA is TGCGCCAGCAGTGATCCCCCGAACCGGGAGACCCAGTACTTC. It yields the protein CASSDPPNRETQYF.

The CDR3 region has the DNA TGCGCCAGCAGCCAAGATTGGGCAGGTGGTGAAAAACTGTTTTTT. This sequence encodes CASSQDWAGGEKLFF. The V call is TRBV4-3, the J call TRBJ1-4; D gene ambiguous. Germline V gives CDR1 LGHNA, CDR2 YSLEER. Trimming removed 0 bases at V and 7 bases at J, with 12 bases between. The CDR3 loop spans 15 amino acids.

This clone has a single count. The CDR3 sequence is CASSLAGPQREQYF. The CDR3 DNA follows: TGTGCCAGCAGCTTAGCGGGCCCCCAGCGGGAGCAGTACTTC. The gene calls are TRBV7-2 and TRBJ2-7, with a weak D call TRBD2 (5 bases). Germline loops: CDR1 SGHTA, CDR2 FQGNSA. V gave up 0 bases and J gave up 7 bases, with 13 bases separating them. This CDR3 spans 14 amino acids.

This clone was seen only once. This chain joins TRBV5-1 and TRBJ1-1, with D maybe TRBD1 (6 bases). Germline CDR1 SGHRS, CDR2 YFSETQ. CDR3 length: 13 residues. With 0 bases removed from V and 8 bases from J, the gap between germline ends came to 11 bases. CDR3 sequence reads: CASSLGGGTEAFF. CDR3 bases: TGCGCCAGCAGCTTGGGAGGGGGAACCGAAGCTTTCTTT.

The chain is built from TRBV4-3 and TRBJ2-2; D is undetermined. Germline CDR1 reads LGHNA; CDR2 reads YSLEER. V lost 0 bases and J 1 base, leaving 6 bases between the germline ends. The CDR3 consists of 15 residues. In DNA, the CDR3 is TGCGCCAGCAGCCAAGAAGTAGGGAACACCGGGGAGCTGTTTTTT. Protein product: CASSQEVGNTGELFF.

This chain connects TRBV6-6 to TRBJ1-5, with 7 bases aligning to TRBD1. With 6 bases clipped from V and 7 bases from J, the junction kept 6 bases outside the gene matches. Germline V gene sequence: CDR1 MNHNY, CDR2 SVGAGI (reference sequence). This CDR3 is 13 amino acids long. The CDR3 sequence is CASRDRVGQPQHF. The CDR3 DNA reads TGTGCCAGCAGAGACAGGGTGGGCCAGCCCCAGCATTTT.

Only a few counts were recorded for this clone. The rearrangement uses TRBV30 and TRBJ2-3; a possible D gene is TRBD2 (5 bases). Trimming took off 0 bases at V and 8 bases at J, with 18 bases between the two ends. The CDR3 has 15 residues. Germline V lookup: CDR1 GTSNPN, CDR2 SVGIG (reference sequence). CDR3 DNA sequence: TGTGCCTGGAGTGTAGGGCTAGCATCGAGGGCTACGCAGTATTTT. Translating gives CAWSVGLASRATQYF.